The rows below give T cell receptor beta chains drawn from one sample of a study of cytomegalovirus exposure and HLA in healthy donors. This table comes from immunoSEQ multiplex PCR, and its TCRdb copy is limited to in-frame clones, with some not included. The sample has some 100,000 clones, 60% to 75% seen once; the top ten hold about 9.4%. The sequenced sample was PBMCs. The receptor source for this set is a middle-aged man in good health and CMV-seronegative. CDR3s include the opening cysteine and the closing phenylalanine or tryptophan. A D gene is named only where the DNA matches it firmly. Size is omitted from some rows. Given values are once, few, many or a class for expanded clones.

v_call,clone_size,d_call,j_call,cdr3_nt,cdr3_aa
TRBV11-2,NA,TRBD1,TRBJ1-2,TGTGCCAGCAGCCCCGATTCAGGGGGCTATGGCTACACCTTC,CASSPDSGGYGYTF
TRBV29-1,NA,NA,TRBJ1-4,TGCAGCGTTTCCTCAGGGCTCGCAACTAATGAAAAACTGTTTTTT,CSVSSGLATNEKLFF
TRBV7-7,NA,TRBD2,TRBJ2-7,TGTGCTAGCTCCCCAGCGGGGCCCTACGAGCAGTACTTC,CASSPAGPYEQYF
TRBV18,NA,NA,TRBJ2-4,TGTGCCAGCTCTCCCGACACGGTTGATACCATTCAGTACTTC,CASSPDTVDTIQYF
TRBV6-1,NA,NA,TRBJ1-1,TGTGCCAGCAGTCATACTAGGGTAACTGAAGCTTTCTTT,CASSHTRVTEAFF
TRBV30,NA,TRBD2,TRBJ2-7,TGTGCCTGGAGAGGGACTAGCGGGAGATCAAGCGAGCAGTACTTC,CAWRGTSGRSSEQYF
TRBV28,few,TRBD1,TRBJ1-5,TGTGCCAGCAGTTTCACAGGGGGCGTGCGGCCCCAGCATTTT,CASSFTGGVRPQHF
TRBV19,NA,NA,TRBJ2-1,TGTGCCAGCCGAAATACGGGGAGCCATGAGCAGTTCTTC,CASRNTGSHEQFF
TRBV6-5,NA,TRBD1,TRBJ2-7,TGTGCCAGCACCCGAAATAGGCAGGGGGCTTACGAGCAGTACTTC,CASTRNRQGAYEQYF
TRBV30,few,TRBD2,TRBJ2-7,TGTGCCTGGGGACTAGCGGGAGTTCAGGCCTACGAGCAGTACTTC,CAWGLAGVQAYEQYF
TRBV27,few,TRBD2,TRBJ2-1,TGTGCCAGCAGTAAGACTAGCGGGAGTCAATATGAGCAGTTCTTC,CASSKTSGSQYEQFF
TRBV6-5,NA,NA,TRBJ2-3,TGTGCCAGCAGTTACTCGCAGGGGATGTTATCAGATACGCAGTATTTT,CASSYSQGMLSDTQYF
TRBV13,NA,NA,TRBJ2-7,TGTGCCAGCAGCTTAGCGGGGAGGTCGTACGAGCAGTACTTC,CASSLAGRSYEQYF
TRBV28,NA,NA,TRBJ1-2,TGTGCCAGCAGCCAGGGGAACTATGGCTACACCTTC,CASSQGNYGYTF
TRBV29-1,NA,NA,TRBJ1-2,TGCAGCATTCGTCGGCGGGAAGGAGAAGGCTACACCTTC,CSIRRREGEGYTF
TRBV25-1,NA,TRBD2,TRBJ2-5,TGTGCCAGCAGTGAAAAACGGACTAGCGGGAGACAGACCCAGTACTTC,CASSEKRTSGRQTQYF
TRBV5-4,NA,NA,TRBJ2-7,TGTGCCAGCAGCCGGATGTCCACAGGGAACGAGCAGTACTTC,CASSRMSTGNEQYF
TRBV29-1,NA,TRBD1,TRBJ2-2,TGCAGCGTATCCGGGACAGGGGGCACCGGGGAGCTGTTTTTT,CSVSGTGGTGELFF
TRBV6-1,few,TRBD1,TRBJ2-3,TGTGCCAGCAGGATCCAGGGGGCATATGATACGCAGTATTTT,CASRIQGAYDTQYF
TRBV18,NA,NA,TRBJ1-1,TGTGCCAGCTCACCAGGACAGCAGAACACTGAAGCTTTCTTT,CASSPGQQNTEAFF